What follows are 30 T cell receptor beta chains derived from one specimen sequenced in a study of T cell responses to AZD1222 COVID-19 vaccine. Assay: immunoSEQ multiplex PCR; the TCRdb copy retains only in-frame clones and omits some. The table has approximately 46,000 clones, around 90% seen once. The starting material was peripheral blood, obtained 28 days after the second AZD1222 dose. Source of these receptors: an adult who received the AZD1222 COVID-19 vaccine.

The chain couples TRBV7-9 to TRBJ1-2, with a tentative D call TRBD1 (5 bases). Trimming cost V 4 bases and J 8 bases, with 11 bases left between them. The CDR3 extends over 12 amino acids. CDR1 is SEHNR, CDR2 FQNEAQ, per germline (reference sequence). The CDR3 spells CASSSGTSGYTF. CDR3 coding DNA: TGTGCCAGCAGCTCAGGGACGTCGGGCTACACCTTC.

This clone occurred once. The V gene is TRBV15, the J gene TRBJ1-1; D may be TRBD1 (5 bases). Per the germline V gene, CDR1 is LNHNV and CDR2 is YYDKDF (reference sequence). CDR3 length equals 14 residues. V lost 1 base, J lost 6 bases, and 12 bases lay in between. In DNA, the CDR3 is TGTGCCACCAGCAGAGTTAGAACGGGACCTGAAGCTTTCTTT. Translating it yields CATSRVRTGPEAFF.

The chain couples TRBV20-1 to TRBJ1-3; D gene ambiguous. Deletions cut 5 bases from V and 4 bases from J, with 6 bases between. The CDR3 is 11 amino acids. Germline V lookup: CDR1 DFQATT, CDR2 SNEGSKA (reference sequence). The CDR3 spells CSASSGNTIYF. Written as DNA, the CDR3 is TGCAGTGCTTCGTCCGGAAACACCATATATTTT.

V gene TRBV7-9 combines with J gene TRBJ1-1, with D possibly being TRBD1 (6 bases). The CDR3 length is 13 residues. The germline V gene encodes CDR1 SEHNR and CDR2 FQNEAQ (reference sequence). V lost 3 bases and J 5 bases, leaving 10 bases between the germline ends. CDR3 loop: CASSLEGGTEAFF. The CDR3 coding sequence is TGTGCCAGCAGCTTGGAAGGGGGGACTGAAGCTTTCTTT.

The rearrangement links TRBV6-1 to TRBJ1-1; no clear D. The germline CDR1 and CDR2 sequences are MNHNS and SASEGT. The CDR3 extends over 13 amino acids. Trimming cost V 6 bases and J 4 bases, with 12 bases left between them. The DNA of the CDR3 is TGTGCCAGCAGCCTGACCGGAGGCACTGAAGCTTTCTTT. Protein sequence: CASSLTGGTEAFF.

V gene TRBV4-1 combines with J gene TRBJ1-1, with 8 positions matching TRBD1. The V gene's germline CDR1 is MGHRA and CDR2 YSYEKL. After removal of 3 bases from V and 2 bases from J, the junction contained 5 bases not matched to a gene. CDR3 length: 15 amino acids. The CDR3 coding sequence is TGCGCCAGCAGCCACCTCGGACAGGGCAACACTGAAGCTTTCTTT. Translating gives CASSHLGQGNTEAFF.

The chain employs TRBV7-7 and TRBJ2-3, with no clear D. CDR1 SSHAT and CDR2 FNYEAQ come from the germline V gene (reference sequence). Deletions cut 5 bases from V and 0 bases from J, with 9 bases between. The CDR3 is made up of 14 amino acids. The CDR3 DNA sequence: TGTGCCAGCAGCCTAACCTCTAGCACAGATACGCAGTATTTT. Amino acids: CASSLTSSTDTQYF.

The chain combines TRBV2 with TRBJ1-1; D gene unclear. The CDR3 has 17 residues. Trimming took 4 bases from V and 5 from J, leaving 23 bases between them. Germline CDR1 and CDR2: SNHLY and FYNNEI. The CDR3, as DNA: TGTGCCAGCAGTGCCGCGGGCTCCGTATATTGGAGGACTGAAGCTTTCTTT. Translated: CASSAAGSVYWRTEAFF.

The chain has TRBV29-1 and TRBJ1-2; D call uncertain. The CDR3 covers 14 residues. Germline lookup yields CDR1 SQVTM and CDR2 ANQGSEA. V was shortened by 6 bases and J by 5 bases, with 19 bases between the two germline ends. For the CDR3, the DNA is TGCAGCGTCAAACCGAGGCTTGGGGATTATGGCTACACCTTC. This gives the protein CSVKPRLGDYGYTF.

This chain links TRBV5-1 with TRBJ2-7; D gene unclear. Trimming took 1 base from V and 0 from J, leaving 14 bases between them. The germline V gene has CDR1 SGHRS and CDR2 YFSETQ. The CDR3 has 16 amino acids. CDR3 sequence: CASSLSPMASSYEQYF. Written as DNA, the CDR3 is TGCGCCAGCAGCTTGAGTCCGATGGCGAGCTCCTACGAGCAGTACTTC.

The rearrangement joins TRBV11-2 to TRBJ2-1; TRBD2 agrees at 11 bases. Trimming took 4 bases from V and 5 from J; bases not matched to a gene: 4. The germline V gene encodes CDR1 SGHAT and CDR2 FQNNGV. The length of the CDR3 is 15 residues. CDR3 nucleotides: TGTGCCAGCAGCTCCGGACTAGCGGGTCACAATGAGCAGTTCTTC. This encodes CASSSGLAGHNEQFF.

This rearrangement joins TRBV4-1 to TRBJ1-2; TRBD1 matches at 7 bases. This CDR3 is built from 15 residues. Germline V gene lookup returns CDR1 MGHRA and CDR2 YSYEKL. V trimming: 5 bases; J trimming: 4 bases; junction bases outside the gene matches: 10. The CDR3 bases are TGCGCCAGCAGCTCCAGGGGGGGGATCGTCTATGGCTACACCTTC. This gives the protein CASSSRGGIVYGYTF.

The chain combines TRBV5-4 with TRBJ1-6, with D possibly being TRBD1 (6 bases). Germline CDR1 reads SGHNT; CDR2 reads YYREEE (reference sequence). Trimming took off 10 bases at V and 5 bases at J, with 10 bases between the two ends. The CDR3 consists of 12 residues. CDR3 sequence: CAARQDNSPLHF. In nucleotides, the CDR3 is TGTGCCGCACGACAGGATAATTCACCCCTCCACTTT.

This sequence joins TRBV10-3 and TRBJ1-1; weak D call: TRBD1 (5 bases). Trimming took off 8 bases at V and 0 bases at J, with 10 bases between the two ends. Germline V CDR1 and CDR2: ENHRY, SYGVKD. The CDR3 is made up of 13 amino acids. Here the CDR3 DNA reads TGTGCCATCGGGACCTTCATGAACACTGAAGCTTTCTTT. The encoded protein is CAIGTFMNTEAFF.

V is TRBV2 and J is TRBJ1-2, with D possibly matching TRBD1 (5 bases). Germline CDR1 SNHLY, CDR2 FYNNEI. The germline V and J ends were trimmed by 4 bases and 6 bases, with 12 bases remaining between them. The CDR3 is 13 amino acids. CDR3 protein: CASSGRVTDGYTF. The CDR3 DNA sequence: TGTGCCAGCAGTGGCCGAGTGACAGATGGCTACACCTTC.

The chain is built from TRBV11-1 and TRBJ2-1; 13 bases agree with TRBD2. Germline assignment: CDR1 SGHAT and CDR2 FQDESV (reference sequence). There are 14 residues in the CDR3. V trimming: 4 bases; J trimming: 10 bases; junction bases outside the gene matches: 4. The CDR3 DNA reads TGTGCCAGCAGCTCGGGACTAGCGGGAACAGAGCAGTTCTTC. Translating it yields CASSSGLAGTEQFF.

This chain connects TRBV3-1 (or the pseudogene TRBV3-2) to TRBJ2-3, with D uncertain. The V and J ends lost 0 bases and 5 bases respectively, with 6 bases between them. Germline V gene sequence: CDR1 LGHDT, CDR2 YNNKEL (reference sequence). CDR3 size: 13 residues. The CDR3 DNA reads TGTGCCAGCAGCCAAGAATTGAGAGATACGCAGTATTTT. Its protein product is CASSQELRDTQYF.

The rearrangement uses TRBV11-3 and TRBJ2-7; 8 bases are a match to TRBD1. Germline V gene lookup returns CDR1 SGHNT and CDR2 YENEEA. This CDR3 spans 14 amino acids. The ends lost 1 base at V and 6 bases at J; junction bases unmatched: 5. The CDR3 here is CASSLGITGGEQYF. The CDR3 region has the DNA TGTGCCAGCAGCTTAGGGATTACAGGGGGCGAGCAGTACTTC.

This rearrangement joins TRBV7-9 to TRBJ2-2; TRBD2 matches at 14 bases. This CDR3 has 18 amino acids. The V segment lost 5 bases and the J segment 4 bases; nucleotides outside the gene matches: 9. Germline loops: CDR1 SEHNR, CDR2 FQNEAQ (reference sequence). CDR3 in amino acids: CASSQGLAGVPGTGELFF. The CDR3 DNA follows: TGTGCCAGCAGCCAGGGACTAGCGGGAGTACCTGGCACCGGGGAGCTGTTTTTT.

The CDR3 DNA follows: TGTGCCAGTAGTATAAGTAGAACGAACACCGGGGAGCTGTTTTTT. It encodes CASSISRTNTGELFF. This chain uses TRBV19 with TRBJ2-2; D is uncertain. Trimming cost V 2 bases and J 0 bases, with 7 bases left between them. The CDR3 loop spans 15 amino acids. Germline V gene data show CDR1 as LNHDA and CDR2 as SQIVND (reference sequence).

This clone was recorded once. This chain connects TRBV4-3 to TRBJ1-1; D might be TRBD1 (5 bases). The V gene's germline CDR1 is LGHNA and CDR2 YSLEER. V was pared by 0 bases and J by 2 bases, with 13 bases between. This CDR3 has 16 residues. The CDR3 sequence: CASSQDRDSPNTEAFF. For the CDR3, the DNA is TGCGCCAGCAGCCAAGATCGTGACAGCCCAAACACTGAAGCTTTCTTT.

The chain couples TRBV10-1 to TRBJ2-1; D perhaps matches TRBD2 (5 bases). Deletions cut 4 bases from V and 8 bases from J, with 15 bases between. The CDR3 is 14 amino acids. Germline CDR1 is WNHNN and CDR2 is SYGVQD (reference sequence). The chain's CDR3 is CASSGILVGDEQFF. The CDR3 nucleotides are TGCGCCAGCAGTGGGATACTAGTAGGCGATGAGCAGTTCTTC.

The chain is built from TRBV11-3 and TRBJ2-1; TRBD2 matches 8 bases. J was trimmed by 6 bases and V by 5 bases; bases with no gene match: 6. The CDR3 is made up of 14 amino acids. Germline V CDR1 and CDR2: SGHNT, YENEEA. CDR3 protein: CASSPSGSLNEQFF. The CDR3 DNA follows: TGTGCCAGCAGCCCGAGCGGGAGTCTCAATGAGCAGTTCTTC.

This clone was seen only once. V is TRBV19 and J is TRBJ1-2, with 7 bases that match TRBD1. The V gene's germline CDR1 is LNHDA and CDR2 SQIVND (reference sequence). The junction had 10 bases not matched to a gene; V was cut back by 4 bases and J by 8 bases. This CDR3 region has 14 residues. The CDR3 coding sequence is TGTGCCAGTAGTAACGGACAGGTCGTAGGGGGCTACACCTTC. Amino acid sequence: CASSNGQVVGGYTF.

This sequence joins TRBV3-1 (or the pseudogene TRBV3-2) and TRBJ2-1, with TRBD2 matching 9 bases. This CDR3 is built from 16 residues. In germline, CDR1 is LGHDT, CDR2 YNNKEL (reference sequence). V was clipped by 4 bases and J by 4 bases; unmatched bases: 8. The CDR3 region has the DNA TGTGCCAGCAGCCCCCTAACTAGCGGGCCTTACAATGAGCAGTTCTTC. Its translation: CASSPLTSGPYNEQFF.

This chain connects TRBV14 to TRBJ2-7; 10 positions match TRBD2. Germline trimming cut 5 bases from V and 3 bases from J; bases unmatched to any gene: 7. In germline, CDR1 is SGHDN, CDR2 FVKESK. The CDR3 spans 15 residues. The DNA for the CDR3 is TGTGCCAGCAGCAAAGGACTAGCGGAGTTCTACGAGCAGTACTTC. Translating gives CASSKGLAEFYEQYF.

The J gene is TRBJ1-6, the V gene TRBV3-1 (or the pseudogene TRBV3-2); TRBD1 matches at 7 bases. Germline V gene sequence: CDR1 LGHDT, CDR2 YNNKEL (reference sequence). The CDR3 has 15 amino acids. V shed 3 bases and J 5 bases; nucleotides not matched to a gene: 4. DNA for the CDR3: TGTGCCAGCAGCCAGGGGGACAGAGATAATTCACCCCTCCACTTT. Protein sequence: CASSQGDRDNSPLHF.

The V and J genes are TRBV18 and TRBJ2-2; D remains ambiguous. Germline loops: CDR1 KGHSH, CDR2 LQKENI. The CDR3 has 16 residues. Trimming took 6 bases from V and 0 from J, leaving 14 bases between them. Here the CDR3 DNA reads TGTGCCAGCTCGCCCTATAGATCCTCGAACACCGGGGAGCTGTTTTTT. Translation: CASSPYRSSNTGELFF.

V is TRBV5-1 and J is TRBJ1-3, with a weak D call TRBD1 (5 bases). Trimming took 0 bases from V and 9 from J, leaving 13 bases between them. This CDR3 has 14 residues. CDR1 and CDR2 from the germline V gene are SGHRS and YFSETQ. This CDR3 reads CASSLAGLGGTIYF. CDR3 in DNA: TGCGCCAGCAGCTTGGCGGGACTGGGGGGCACCATATATTTT.

V usage is TRBV5-4 and J usage is TRBJ2-7, with 14 bases fitting TRBD2. The CDR3 loop spans 16 amino acids. Germline V lookup: CDR1 SGHNT, CDR2 YYREEE (reference sequence). Trimming cost V 3 bases and J 3 bases; bases outside gene matches: 5. The CDR3 DNA is TGTGCCAGCAGCTCGGGACTAGCGGGAGTGGGCTACGAGCAGTACTTC. It translates to CASSSGLAGVGYEQYF.